Listed here is a single T cell receptor beta chain. Its antigen is unidentified. V dropped 3 bases and J dropped 0 bases, with 6 bases sitting between them. From germline, CDR1 is SGHNT and CDR2 YYREEE (reference sequence). This CDR3 contains 13 residues. These data belong to a study of T cell responses to AZD1222 COVID-19 vaccine. Regarding the study as a whole: In a largely white British group with more females than males, clonal diversity was possibly underestimated. Vaccine-related CD4 TCRs covered spike, predominating at 160-218 and 743-854. Baseline serology detected seropositivity in only 6 or 7 AZD1222 recipients.

Using immunoSEQ multiplex PCR, the repertoire was profiled, and TCRdb retains in-frame clones only, with some absent. The sample consists of roughly 120,000 clones, about 85% of them appearing once. The clonotype was recovered from an adult in good health. This rearrangement joins TRBV5-4 to TRBJ1-1, with a possible D match to TRBD1 (5 bases). The material sequenced was peripheral blood, taken on day 0 of AZD1222 vaccination. The CDR3 bases are TGTGCCAGCAGCTCGACAGTGAACACTGAAGCTTTCTTT. Translating gives CASSSTVNTEAFF.